Following are 9 T cell receptor beta chains from one sample sequenced in a study of blood T cell repertoires in COVID-19. Clones were read by immunoSEQ multiplex PCR, and TCRdb kept only the in-frame ones, dropping some. Of about 190,000 clones in the sample, around 83% were seen once. The sample was peripheral blood. The receptor set was obtained from a man over 45 with active or convalescent COVID-19.

J is TRBJ1-1 and V is TRBV12-5; D gene ambiguous. The germline CDR1 and CDR2 sequences are LGHNT and FRNRAP. Trimming removed 6 bases at V and 11 bases at J, with 13 bases between. The CDR3 has 11 residues. CDR3 coding DNA: TGTGCTAGTGGCCTGACGGGAGAGGCTTTCTTT. Translation gives CASGLTGEAFF.

This sequence joins TRBV28 and TRBJ1-1; D unresolved. The CDR3 runs to 12 residues. The germline V gene encodes CDR1 MDHEN and CDR2 SYDVKM. The CDR3 nucleotides read TGTGTGGCGGGCGGGATGAACACTGAAGCTTTCTTT. Translated: CVAGGMNTEAFF.

This chain joins TRBV2 and TRBJ2-1, with D possibly matching TRBD2 (6 bases). This CDR3 is built from 14 residues. V was pared by 6 bases and J by 5 bases, with 14 bases between. CDR1 SNHLY and CDR2 FYNNEI come from the germline V gene. The CDR3 is CASRVLAINNEQFF. The CDR3 nucleotides read TGTGCCAGCAGGGTGCTAGCGATTAACAATGAGCAGTTCTTC.

This chain joins TRBV28 and TRBJ1-3, with 8 nucleotides matching TRBD1. Germline assignment: CDR1 MDHEN and CDR2 SYDVKM. The CDR3 is made up of 17 amino acids. Germline trimming cut 2 bases from V and 2 bases from J; bases unmatched to any gene: 8. The CDR3 nucleotides are TGTGCCAGCAGTTTACTGGACAGGGTCCCCCCTGGAAACACCATATATTTT. This encodes CASSLLDRVPPGNTIYF.

V and J are TRBV30 and TRBJ1-1; possible D gene TRBD1, 5 bases. CDR1 is GTSNPN, CDR2 SVGIG, per germline (reference sequence). This CDR3 has 13 residues. V shed 4 bases and J shed 3 bases, with 12 bases lying between them. The CDR3 DNA reads as TGTGCCTGGATGAGTGGGGCCTACACTGAAGCTTTCTTT. The encoded protein is CAWMSGAYTEAFF.

The rearrangement uses TRBV6-4 and TRBJ2-5; tentative D call: TRBD1 (5 bases). The CDR3 has 12 amino acids. V was pared by 4 bases and J by 3 bases, with 6 bases between. In germline, CDR1 is MRHNA, CDR2 SNTAGT. CDR3 DNA: TGTGCCAGCAGTGGACAGAAAGAGACCCAGTACTTC. It is translated as CASSGQKETQYF.

The rearrangement links TRBV3-1 (or the pseudogene TRBV3-2) to TRBJ2-7; D might be TRBD2 (5 bases). The CDR3 loop spans 14 amino acids. Germline V lookup: CDR1 LGHDT, CDR2 YNNKEL (reference sequence). V was pared by 4 bases and J by 7 bases, with 17 bases between. The DNA for the CDR3 is TGTGCCAGCAGCCCGGACTTGCTCAGGATGGAGCAGTACTTC. Translated, it gives CASSPDLLRMEQYF.

This rearrangement joins TRBV7-8 to TRBJ1-3, with a weak D call TRBD1 (5 bases). The CDR3 runs to 15 residues. Germline V gene sequence: CDR1 SGHVS, CDR2 FQNEAQ. The ends were cut back, 2 bases at V and 0 bases at J, with 8 bases in the middle. As DNA, the CDR3 is TGTGCCAGCAGCTTAAATCAGGGCTCTGGAAACACCATATATTTT. Translating gives CASSLNQGSGNTIYF.

This clone was seen more than once but under ten times. The chain links TRBV28 to TRBJ2-3; 10 nucleotides agree with TRBD2. Per the germline V gene, CDR1 is MDHEN and CDR2 is SYDVKM. Trimming removed 6 bases from V and 3 bases from J; junction bases left unmatched: 12. The CDR3 is made up of 17 amino acids. As DNA, the CDR3 is TGTGCCAGCAGCTCCAATGGGGGTAGCGGGAGGACAGATACGCAGTATTTT. This sequence encodes CASSSNGGSGRTDTQYF.